The source of this T cell receptor (beta chain) is a study of tumor and adjacent non-tumor tissue in lung cancer. The wider study: Patients were aged roughly 31 to 76, approximately 11 men and about 5 women, stage I to III.

No cell sorting was done before RNA was extracted from the tissue. A modified ARM-PCR protocol with three rounds of nested PCR amplified TCRbeta. TCRdb called the multiplex PCR reads again in MiXCR, with one record for every CDR3 protein. The sample has approximately 120,000 distinct CDR3 sequences, 66% seen once. V shed 11 bases and J 1 base; nucleotides not matched to a gene: 12. This CDR3 spans 16 amino acids. The V gene's germline CDR1 is SGHAT and CDR2 FQNNGV. The chain recombines TRBV11-2 with TRBJ2-3, with TRBD2 identical over 10 bases. Sequencing was done on a sample of lung tumor tissue. The TCR was taken from a man aged 25 to 45 with non-small cell lung cancer. The CDR3 coding sequence is TGTGCCGGTAGCCGATCTCTAGCGGGAGGCACAGATACGCAGTATTTT. It encodes CAGSRSLAGGTDTQYF.